The source of this T cell receptor (beta chain) is a study of T cells in Graves' hyperthyroidism and ophthalmopathy. The CDR3 has 13 amino acids. V was shortened by 3 bases and J by 7 bases, with 13 bases between the two germline ends. TCR beta CDR3 sequences were amplified from RNA transcripts. A first-round RT-PCR of the TCR CDR3 used the HTBI primer set. TCRdb reanalysed the multiplex PCR reads using MiXCR and keeps one entry per CDR3 protein. Counted here are around 490,000 distinct CDR3 sequences, approximately 20% occurring once; the ten biggest clones make up over 45%. This clonotype was seen many times.

The source material was blood. The TCR originated in a man aged 40-49 years with Graves' ophthalmopathy. The V call is TRBV12-3 or TRBV12-4, the J call TRBJ2-7; D might be TRBD2 (5 bases). CDR3 nucleotides: TGTGCCAGCAGTTTCGAGGGCCCCGGGGAGCAGTACTTC. It translates to CASSFEGPGEQYF.